One and the same sample provided the 5 T cell receptor beta chains below, sequenced in a study of blood T cell repertoires in COVID-19. TCRdb keeps only in-frame clones here, not all; method: immunoSEQ multiplex PCR. The sample has around 210,000 clones; over 75% are singletons. The sequencing sample was made of peripheral blood. The receptors shown here come from a man aged 50 to 60 with COVID-19, enrolled during active disease.

The rearrangement links TRBV5-8 to TRBJ2-7; maybe TRBD2 (5 bases). Germline V gives CDR1 SGHTS, CDR2 YDEGEE. V was clipped by 1 base and J by 3 bases, with 14 bases between them. This CDR3 contains 15 residues. The CDR3 is CASSLTVNAGYEQYF. In nucleotides, the CDR3 is TGTGCCAGCAGCTTGACAGTTAATGCGGGCTACGAGCAGTACTTC.

V gene TRBV9 combines with J gene TRBJ1-6; the D is unclear. CDR3 length: 15 residues. Per the germline V gene, CDR1 is SGDLS and CDR2 is YYNGEE. With 0 bases removed from V and 6 bases from J, the gap between germline ends came to 10 bases. CDR3 in amino acids: CASSVAPMSNSPLHF. For the CDR3, the DNA is TGTGCCAGCAGCGTAGCGCCGATGAGTAATTCACCCCTCCACTTT. The complete variable domain, with remaining parts taken from reference TRBV9 and TRBJ1-6, reads DSGVTQTPKHLITATGQRVTLRCSPRSGDLSVYWYQQSLDQGLQFLIQYYNGEERAKGNILERFSAQQFPDLHSELNLSSLELGDSALYFCASSVAPMSNSPLHFGNGTRLTVT.

The chain employs TRBV9 and TRBJ2-1; D perhaps matches TRBD2 (5 bases). Trimming left V 4 bases short and J 4 bases short, with 9 bases between. CDR1 and CDR2 from the germline V gene are SGDLS and YYNGEE. The CDR3 length is 13 residues. The CDR3 loop is CASSSSGYNEQFF. DNA for the CDR3: TGTGCCAGCAGCTCCAGCGGATACAATGAGCAGTTCTTC.

The CDR3 nucleotides read TGTGCCAGCAGGGCAGGGCCAAATGAAAAACTGTTTTTT. It specifies CASRAGPNEKLFF. V gene TRBV6-5 combines with J gene TRBJ1-4; D might be TRBD1 (5 bases). The germline V and J ends were trimmed by 6 bases and 5 bases, with 10 bases remaining between them. The CDR3 has 13 residues. The V gene's germline CDR1 is MNHEY and CDR2 SVGAGI.

The V call is TRBV4-1, the J call TRBJ2-1; 11 bases are shared with TRBD1. CDR3 size: 14 residues. The junction had 3 bases not matched to a gene; V was cut back by 4 bases and J by 7 bases. Germline lookup yields CDR1 MGHRA and CDR2 YSYEKL. CDR3 in DNA: TGCGCCAGCAGCCCGGACAGGGGGCTGAATGAGCAGTTCTTC. Translating it yields CASSPDRGLNEQFF.